This TCR beta chain emerged from a study of CD8 T cells in ankylosing spondylitis. Regarding the study as a whole: Certain motif variants had earlier appeared in reactive arthritis synovial fluid and blood.

Germline V gives CDR1 MGHRA, CDR2 YSYEKL. The CDR3 covers 16 residues. J gave up 0 bases and V 3 bases, and 6 bases lay outside the gene matches. Remarks on this clonotype: Its specificity is unknown.

Quantitative 5'-RACE with molecular barcodes produced the TCR beta libraries. TCRdb re-called the 5' RACE reads with MiXCR, one entry per CDR3 protein. The table lists approximately 290,000 distinct CDR3 sequences, 20% of them singletons. The chain carries TRBV4-1 and TRBJ1-2; 8 positions match TRBD1. Source material: blood, either unsorted or a sorted T cell fraction (not recorded which). This clonotype was obtained from a female donor with ankylosing spondylitis or in good health (not recorded which). The CDR3 region has the DNA TGCGCCAGCAGCCATCCGGACAGGGAGCCTAACTATGGCTACACCTTC. Protein sequence: CASSHPDREPNYGYTF.